This record concerns one T cell receptor (beta chain) sequence. The data originate from a study of blood T cell repertoires in COVID-19. On the study more broadly: The analysed material was cDNA or gDNA that came from T cells, B-cell-depleted T cells, or PBMCs.

J lost 4 bases, V lost 2 bases, and 4 bases had no gene match. Germline-derived CDR1 and CDR2 are MDHEN and SYDVKM. The CDR3 has 14 amino acids. Per the original methods: Cell counts per sample came from amplifying reference gene primers. Sequencing used immunoSEQ multiplex PCR; TCRdb keeps in-frame clones, though not all of them. For V, J and clone size, that table is used; D and trimming come from the DNA. The data show approximately 99,000 clones, over 65% seen once. This sequence was found in a woman in her thirties or forties with acute or convalescent COVID-19. The sample taken for sequencing was peripheral blood. J is TRBJ1-1 and V is TRBV28, with 7 bases fitting TRBD1. CDR3 coding DNA: TGTGCCAGCAGTTTAGAGGGGGCGATCACTGAAGCTTTCTTT. Translation gives CASSLEGAITEAFF.